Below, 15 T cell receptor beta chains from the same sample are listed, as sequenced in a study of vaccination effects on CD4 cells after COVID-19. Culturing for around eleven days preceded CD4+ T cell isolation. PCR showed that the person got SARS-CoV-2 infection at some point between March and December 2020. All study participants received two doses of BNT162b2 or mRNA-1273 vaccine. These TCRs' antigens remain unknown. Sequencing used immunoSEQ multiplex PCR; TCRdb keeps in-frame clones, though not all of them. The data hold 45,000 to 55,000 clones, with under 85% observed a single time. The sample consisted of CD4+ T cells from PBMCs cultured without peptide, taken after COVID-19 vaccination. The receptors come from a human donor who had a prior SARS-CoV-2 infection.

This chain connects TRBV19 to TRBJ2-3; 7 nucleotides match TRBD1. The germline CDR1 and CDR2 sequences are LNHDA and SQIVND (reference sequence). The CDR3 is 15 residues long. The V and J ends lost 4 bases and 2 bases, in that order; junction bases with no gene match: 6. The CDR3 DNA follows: TGTGCCAGTAGTACCCCACAGGGGAACACAGATACGCAGTATTTT. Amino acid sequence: CASSTPQGNTDTQYF.

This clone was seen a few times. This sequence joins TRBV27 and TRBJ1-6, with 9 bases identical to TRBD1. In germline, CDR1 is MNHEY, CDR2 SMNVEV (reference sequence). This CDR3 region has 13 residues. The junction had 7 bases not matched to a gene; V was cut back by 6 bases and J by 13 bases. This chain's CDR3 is CASRDRGVGPLHF. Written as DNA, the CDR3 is TGTGCCAGCAGGGACAGGGGAGTGGGTCCCCTCCACTTT.

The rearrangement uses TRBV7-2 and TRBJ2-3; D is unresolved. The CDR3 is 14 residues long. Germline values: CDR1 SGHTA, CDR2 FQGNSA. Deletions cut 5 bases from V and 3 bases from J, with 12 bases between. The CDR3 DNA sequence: TGTGCCAGCAGCCCACCCGGACCAACAGATACGCAGTATTTT. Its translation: CASSPPGPTDTQYF. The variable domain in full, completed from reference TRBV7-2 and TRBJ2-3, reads GAGVSQSPSNKVTEKGKDVELRCDPISGHTALYWYRQSLGQGLEFLIYFQGNSAPDKSGLPSDRFSAERTGGSVSTLTIQRTQQEDSAVYLCASSPPGPTDTQYFGPGTRLTVL.

The CDR3 here is CASLGGNTEAFF. As DNA, the CDR3 is TGTGCCTCCCTCGGGGGGAACACTGAAGCTTTCTTT. The chain couples TRBV28 to TRBJ1-1; D possibly corresponds to TRBD1 (5 bases). This CDR3 region has 12 residues. Germline CDR1 MDHEN, CDR2 SYDVKM. Trimming removed 11 bases from V and 1 base from J, with 11 bases in between.

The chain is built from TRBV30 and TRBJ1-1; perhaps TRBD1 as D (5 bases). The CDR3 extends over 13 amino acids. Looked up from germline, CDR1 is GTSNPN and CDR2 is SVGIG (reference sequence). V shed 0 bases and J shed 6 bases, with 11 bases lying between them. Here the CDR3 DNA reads TGTGCCTGGAGTGTCGAGGGGTACGCTGAAGCTTTCTTT. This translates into CAWSVEGYAEAFF. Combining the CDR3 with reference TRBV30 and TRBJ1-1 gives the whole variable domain SQTIHQWPATLVQPVGSPLSLECTVEGTSNPNLYWYRQAAGRGLQLLFYSVGIGQISSEVPQNLSASRPQDRQFILSSKKLLLSDSGFYLCAWSVEGYAEAFFGQGTRLTVV.

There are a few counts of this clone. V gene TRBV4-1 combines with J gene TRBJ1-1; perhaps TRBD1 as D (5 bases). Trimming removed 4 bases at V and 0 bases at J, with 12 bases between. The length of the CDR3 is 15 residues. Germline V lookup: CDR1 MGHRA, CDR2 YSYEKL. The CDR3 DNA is TGCGCCAGCAGCCTAGGGGAAATCGTGAACACTGAAGCTTTCTTT. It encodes CASSLGEIVNTEAFF.

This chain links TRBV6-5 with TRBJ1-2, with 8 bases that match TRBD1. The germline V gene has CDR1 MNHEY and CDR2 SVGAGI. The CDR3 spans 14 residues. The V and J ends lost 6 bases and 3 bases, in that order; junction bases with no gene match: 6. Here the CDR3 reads CASSRGQGDYGYTF. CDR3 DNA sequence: TGTGCCAGCAGCCGCGGACAGGGCGACTATGGCTACACCTTC.

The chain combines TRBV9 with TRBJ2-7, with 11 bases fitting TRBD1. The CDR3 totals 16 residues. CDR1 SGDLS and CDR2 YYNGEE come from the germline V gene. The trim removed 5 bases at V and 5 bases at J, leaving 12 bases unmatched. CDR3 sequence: CASSRTGQGVMDEQYF. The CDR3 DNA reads TGTGCCAGCAGTCGCACGGGACAGGGGGTTATGGACGAGCAGTACTTC. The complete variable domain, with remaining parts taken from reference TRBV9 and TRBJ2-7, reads DSGVTQTPKHLITATGQRVTLRCSPRSGDLSVYWYQQSLDQGLQFLIQYYNGEERAKGNILERFSAQQFPDLHSELNLSSLELGDSALYFCASSRTGQGVMDEQYFGPGTRLTVT.

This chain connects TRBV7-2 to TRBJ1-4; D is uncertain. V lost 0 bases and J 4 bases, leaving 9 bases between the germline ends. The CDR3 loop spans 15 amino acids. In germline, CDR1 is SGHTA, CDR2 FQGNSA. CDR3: CASSLAYGFNEKLFF. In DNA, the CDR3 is TGTGCCAGCAGCTTAGCTTATGGGTTTAATGAAAAACTGTTTTTT.

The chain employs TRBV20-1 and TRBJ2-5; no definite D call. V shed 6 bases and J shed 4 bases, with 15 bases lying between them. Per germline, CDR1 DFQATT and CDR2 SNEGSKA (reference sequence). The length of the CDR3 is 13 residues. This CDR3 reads CSASHVNLETQYF. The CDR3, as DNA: TGCAGTGCAAGTCACGTCAATTTAGAGACCCAGTACTTC.

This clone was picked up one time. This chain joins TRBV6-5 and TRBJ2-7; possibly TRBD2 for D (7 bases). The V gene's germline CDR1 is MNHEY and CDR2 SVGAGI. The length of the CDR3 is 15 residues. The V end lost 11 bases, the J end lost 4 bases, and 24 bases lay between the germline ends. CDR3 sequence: CAAQGGGGAAYEQYF. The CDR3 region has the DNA TGTGCCGCTCAAGGGGGGGGCGGCGCGGCGTACGAGCAGTACTTC.

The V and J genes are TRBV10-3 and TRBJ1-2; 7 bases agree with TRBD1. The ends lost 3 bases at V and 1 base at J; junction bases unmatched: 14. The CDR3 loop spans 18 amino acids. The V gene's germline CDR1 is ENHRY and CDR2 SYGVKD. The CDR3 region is CAISDGSAGGAFNYGYTF. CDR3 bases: TGTGCCATCAGTGATGGGTCGGCAGGGGGGGCCTTTAACTATGGCTACACCTTC.

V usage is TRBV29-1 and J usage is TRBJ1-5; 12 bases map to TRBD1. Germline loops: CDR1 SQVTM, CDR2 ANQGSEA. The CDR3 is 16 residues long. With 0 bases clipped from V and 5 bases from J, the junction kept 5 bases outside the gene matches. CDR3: CSVEDTGTGGDQPQHF. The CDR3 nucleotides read TGCAGCGTTGAAGATACCGGGACAGGGGGCGATCAGCCCCAGCATTTT.

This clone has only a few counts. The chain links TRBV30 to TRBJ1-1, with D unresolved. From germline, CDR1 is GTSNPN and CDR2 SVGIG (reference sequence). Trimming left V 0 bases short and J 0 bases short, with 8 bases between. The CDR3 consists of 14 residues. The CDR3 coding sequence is TGTGCCTGGAGTGTTTATAGCCTGAACACTGAAGCTTTCTTT. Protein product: CAWSVYSLNTEAFF.

The CDR3 protein is CASSVRTSGAYNEQFF. The CDR3 DNA sequence: TGTGCCAGCAGCGTACGGACTAGCGGGGCGTACAATGAGCAGTTCTTC. The V call is TRBV9, the J call TRBJ2-1; 12 bases align to TRBD2. The ends lost 1 base at V and 4 bases at J; junction bases unmatched: 3. The CDR3 is 16 residues long. Germline CDR1 SGDLS, CDR2 YYNGEE.